This note documents a single TCR beta chain sequence. Only in-frame clones appear in the TCRdb table, and some are missing; sequencing was by immunoSEQ multiplex PCR. The sample has 25,000 to 35,000 clones, 92% seen once. The record originates from a study of T cell changes during pregnancy in multiple sclerosis. V was clipped by 1 base and J by 7 bases, with 7 bases between them. Germline V gene lookup returns CDR1 GTSNPN and CDR2 SVGIG (reference sequence). The CDR3 runs 11 residues. The rearrangement uses TRBV30 and TRBJ1-1, with D unclear. The sample in question was peripheral blood, obtained in the first trimester of pregnancy. The TCR was taken from a female donor in good health, enrolled as a control in a pregnancy study. The DNA of the CDR3 is TGTGCCTGGAGTGGGCTGGTTGAAGCTTTCTTT. It specifies CAWSGLVEAFF. Supplemented by reference TRBV30 and TRBJ1-1, the full variable domain reads SQTIHQWPATLVQPVGSPLSLECTVEGTSNPNLYWYRQAAGRGLQLLFYSVGIGQISSEVPQNLSASRPQDRQFILSSKKLLLSDSGFYLCAWSGLVEAFFGQGTRLTVV.